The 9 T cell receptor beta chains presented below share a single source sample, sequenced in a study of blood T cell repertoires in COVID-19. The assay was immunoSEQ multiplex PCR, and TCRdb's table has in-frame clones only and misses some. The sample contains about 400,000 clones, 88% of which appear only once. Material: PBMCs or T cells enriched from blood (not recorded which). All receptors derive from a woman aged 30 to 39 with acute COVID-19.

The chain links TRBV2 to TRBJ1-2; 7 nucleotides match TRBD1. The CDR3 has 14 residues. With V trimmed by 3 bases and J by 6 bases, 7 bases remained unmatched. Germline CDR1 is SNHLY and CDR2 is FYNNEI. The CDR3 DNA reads TGTGCCAGCAGTGAGAAGGACAGGTACCATGGCTACACCTTC. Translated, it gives CASSEKDRYHGYTF. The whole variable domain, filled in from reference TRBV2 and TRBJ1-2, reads EPEVTQTPSHQVTQMGQEVILRCVPISNHLYFYWYRQILGQKVEFLVSFYNNEISEKSEIFDDQFSVERPDGSNFTLKIRSTKLEDSAMYFCASSEKDRYHGYTFGSGTRLTVV.

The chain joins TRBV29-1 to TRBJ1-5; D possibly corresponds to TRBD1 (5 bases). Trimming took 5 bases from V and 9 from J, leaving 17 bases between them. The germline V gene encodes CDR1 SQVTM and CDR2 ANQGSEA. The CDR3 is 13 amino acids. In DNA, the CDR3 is TGCAGCGTTACAACACAGGCGCGCGGGCCCCAGCATTTT. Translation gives CSVTTQARGPQHF.

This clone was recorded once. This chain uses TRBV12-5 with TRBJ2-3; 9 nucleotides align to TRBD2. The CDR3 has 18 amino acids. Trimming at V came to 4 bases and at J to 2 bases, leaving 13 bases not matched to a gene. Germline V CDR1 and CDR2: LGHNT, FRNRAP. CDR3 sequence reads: CASGSPNRTSDLTDTQYF. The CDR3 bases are TGTGCTAGTGGTTCACCAAATCGGACTAGCGACCTCACAGATACGCAGTATTTT.

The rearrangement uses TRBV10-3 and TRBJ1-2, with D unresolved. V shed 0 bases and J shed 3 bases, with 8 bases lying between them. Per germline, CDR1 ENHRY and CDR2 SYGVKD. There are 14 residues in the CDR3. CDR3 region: CAISESGSYYGYTF. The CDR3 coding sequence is TGTGCCATCAGTGAGTCGGGCAGTTACTATGGCTACACCTTC.

The CDR3 DNA reads TGTGCCAGTAGAGGACTTGGGCAGGGGGCAATAGATACGCAGTATTTT. This gives the protein CASRGLGQGAIDTQYF. The rearrangement uses TRBV2 and TRBJ2-3, with TRBD1 identical over 8 bases. CDR1 is SNHLY, CDR2 FYNNEI, per germline. V trimming: 9 bases; J trimming: 5 bases; junction bases outside the gene matches: 16. This CDR3 spans 16 amino acids.

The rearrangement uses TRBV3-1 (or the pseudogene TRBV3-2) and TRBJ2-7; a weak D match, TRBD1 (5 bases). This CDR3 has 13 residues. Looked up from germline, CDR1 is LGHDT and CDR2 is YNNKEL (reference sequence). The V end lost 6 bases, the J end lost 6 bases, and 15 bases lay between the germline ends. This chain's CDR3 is CASSTWGFGEQYF. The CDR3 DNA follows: TGTGCCAGCAGTACGTGGGGCTTCGGCGAGCAGTACTTC.

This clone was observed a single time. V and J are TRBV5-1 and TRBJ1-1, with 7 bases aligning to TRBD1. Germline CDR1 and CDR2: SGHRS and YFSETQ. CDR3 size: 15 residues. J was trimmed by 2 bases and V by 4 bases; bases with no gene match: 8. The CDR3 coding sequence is TGCGCCAGCAGCCCTCGATCAGGGGGAAACACTGAAGCTTTCTTT. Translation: CASSPRSGGNTEAFF.

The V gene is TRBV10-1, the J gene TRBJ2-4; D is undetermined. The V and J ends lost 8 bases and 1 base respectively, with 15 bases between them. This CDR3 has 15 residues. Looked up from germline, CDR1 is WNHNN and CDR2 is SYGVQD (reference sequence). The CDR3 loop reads CASPHVSLAKNIQYF. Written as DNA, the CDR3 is TGCGCCAGCCCCCATGTGAGTTTGGCCAAAAACATTCAGTACTTC.

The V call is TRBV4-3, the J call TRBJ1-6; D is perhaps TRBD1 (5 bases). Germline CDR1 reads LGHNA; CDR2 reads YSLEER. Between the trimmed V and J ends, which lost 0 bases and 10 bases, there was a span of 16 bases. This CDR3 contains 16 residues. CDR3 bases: TGCGCCAGCAGCCAAGATTCGGCAGGGTATAGCTCACCCCTCCACTTT. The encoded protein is CASSQDSAGYSSPLHF.